One sample yielded the 18 T cell receptor beta chains listed below, sequenced in a study of T cell responses to AZD1222 COVID-19 vaccine. The data were produced by immunoSEQ multiplex PCR, yet TCRdb's version contains in-frame clones alone and is incomplete. The data hold more than 110,000 clones, with roughly 91% observed a single time. This specimen was peripheral blood, taken on day 0 of AZD1222 vaccination. The receptors were gathered from an adult in good health.

This sequence joins TRBV25-1 and TRBJ1-2; tentatively, D is TRBD1 (6 bases). With 3 bases removed from V and 2 bases from J, the gap between germline ends came to 13 bases. CDR3 size: 15 residues. Germline lookup yields CDR1 MGHDK and CDR2 SYGVNS. The CDR3 protein is CASSDGGGANYGYTF. The CDR3 DNA reads as TGTGCCAGCAGTGATGGTGGGGGCGCCAACTATGGCTACACCTTC.

V gene TRBV30 combines with J gene TRBJ1-4, with D tentatively TRBD1 (5 bases). V lost 5 bases and J 5 bases, leaving 15 bases between the germline ends. Germline-derived CDR1 and CDR2 are GTSNPN and SVGIG (reference sequence). The CDR3 consists of 14 residues. CDR3 loop: CAWSSGAENEKLFF. Here the CDR3 DNA reads TGTGCCTGGTCCAGTGGGGCGGAAAATGAAAAACTGTTTTTT. The full variable domain, rest sourced from reference TRBV30 and TRBJ1-4, is SQTIHQWPATLVQPVGSPLSLECTVEGTSNPNLYWYRQAAGRGLQLLFYSVGIGQISSEVPQNLSASRPQDRQFILSSKKLLLSDSGFYLCAWSSGAENEKLFFGSGTQLSVL.

The V gene is TRBV6-5, the J gene TRBJ1-3, with 7 bases that match TRBD1. V was pared by 7 bases and J by 1 base, with 7 bases of the junction left unmatched. There are 15 residues in the CDR3. Germline V gene data show CDR1 as MNHEY and CDR2 as SVGAGI. The CDR3, as DNA: TGTGCCAGCACACTAACAGGGGATTCTGGAAACACCATATATTTT. It is translated as CASTLTGDSGNTIYF.

This chain connects TRBV2 to TRBJ1-2; D is perhaps TRBD1 (6 bases). The V and J ends lost 5 bases and 5 bases respectively, with 9 bases between them. This CDR3 comprises 12 residues. The germline V gene encodes CDR1 SNHLY and CDR2 FYNNEI. This chain's CDR3 is CASSPQGYGYTF. As DNA, the CDR3 is TGTGCCAGCAGTCCCCAGGGGTATGGCTACACCTTC.

This clone was recorded once. The chain recombines TRBV7-2 with TRBJ1-2; TRBD1 agrees at 10 bases. V shed 4 bases, J shed 8 bases, and the junction held 13 bases outside the gene matches. Germline CDR1 SGHTA, CDR2 FQGNSA. The CDR3 loop spans 16 amino acids. DNA for the CDR3: TGTGCCAGCAGCTCAAGAAGGGACAGGGGATTGGGAGGCTACACCTTC. It yields the protein CASSSRRDRGLGGYTF.

The CDR3 spells CAISEKPGTYGYTF. Here the CDR3 DNA reads TGTGCCATCAGTGAAAAGCCGGGTACCTATGGCTACACCTTC. V gene TRBV10-3 combines with J gene TRBJ1-2; D not resolved. V dropped 3 bases and J dropped 4 bases, with 12 bases sitting between them. Germline CDR1 and CDR2: ENHRY and SYGVKD. The CDR3 extends over 14 amino acids.

This clone has a single count. The V call is TRBV27, the J call TRBJ1-1; a weak D match, TRBD1 (5 bases). With 8 bases removed from V and 1 base from J, the gap between germline ends came to 14 bases. The V gene's germline CDR1 is MNHEY and CDR2 SMNVEV (reference sequence). The CDR3 runs to 14 residues. Written as DNA, the CDR3 is TGTGCCAGCGGGACTGTCTTTAAGAACACTGAAGCTTTCTTT. This codes for CASGTVFKNTEAFF.

V gene TRBV30 combines with J gene TRBJ2-5, with a tentative D call TRBD2 (7 bases). In germline, CDR1 is GTSNPN, CDR2 SVGIG (reference sequence). The CDR3 loop spans 15 amino acids. V lost 5 bases and J 5 bases, leaving 21 bases between the germline ends. CDR3 protein: CAWGEGHQRWETQYF. For the CDR3, the DNA is TGTGCCTGGGGGGAGGGACACCAGCGATGGGAGACCCAGTACTTC.

This sequence joins TRBV6-5 and TRBJ1-2; 8 nucleotides align to TRBD1. Germline assignment: CDR1 MNHEY and CDR2 SVGAGI. This CDR3 is 13 amino acids long. J gave up 8 bases and V 6 bases, and 8 bases lay outside the gene matches. CDR3 sequence (DNA): TGTGCCAGCAGAGGGCAGGGGGCGAGAGGCTACACCTTC. This sequence encodes CASRGQGARGYTF.

The chain couples TRBV7-9 to TRBJ2-3; D is undetermined. The germline V gene has CDR1 SEHNR and CDR2 FQNEAQ (reference sequence). V lost 3 bases and J lost 0, with 10 bases in between. The CDR3 is made up of 15 amino acids. CDR3 in amino acids: CASSFGFSSTDTQYF. Here the CDR3 DNA reads TGTGCCAGCAGCTTTGGATTTTCTAGCACAGATACGCAGTATTTT.

The J gene is TRBJ1-3, the V gene TRBV5-1; perhaps TRBD1 as D (5 bases). Germline assignment: CDR1 SGHRS and CDR2 YFSETQ. V dropped 2 bases and J dropped 2 bases, with 14 bases sitting between them. This CDR3 is built from 16 residues. CDR3 bases: TGCGCCAGCAGCTTTGACCAGGGAAGTCCTGGAAACACCATATATTTT. This codes for CASSFDQGSPGNTIYF.

The rearrangement uses TRBV5-8 and TRBJ2-1; 8 bases agree with TRBD1. CDR3 length: 14 amino acids. Germline CDR1 and CDR2: SGHTS and YDEGEE. V gave up 5 bases and J gave up 8 bases; unmatched junction bases: 9. CDR3: CASRPDRVGHEQFF. The DNA for the CDR3 is TGTGCCAGCAGACCGGACAGGGTAGGCCATGAGCAGTTCTTC.

The sample holds one count of this clone. The chain employs TRBV30 and TRBJ1-6; D perhaps matches TRBD1 (5 bases). Between the trimmed V and J ends, which lost 2 bases and 7 bases, there was a span of 12 bases. Germline lookup yields CDR1 GTSNPN and CDR2 SVGIG (reference sequence). This CDR3 is built from 14 residues. This chain's CDR3 is CAWSKGAGNSPLHF. DNA for the CDR3: TGTGCCTGGAGTAAAGGGGCAGGGAATTCACCCCTCCACTTT.

The CDR3: CASSQDVEGSLGELFF. The CDR3 bases are TGTGCCAGCAGCCAAGATGTTGAGGGTTCTCTCGGGGAGCTGTTTTTT. This chain links TRBV3-1 (or the pseudogene TRBV3-2) with TRBJ2-2; D might be TRBD2 (5 bases). Germline CDR1 LGHDT, CDR2 YNNKEL (reference sequence). The CDR3 length is 16 residues. With 0 bases removed from V and 7 bases from J, the gap between germline ends came to 15 bases.

The genes are TRBV6-1 and TRBJ2-1; unclear D gene. V lost 3 bases, J lost 0 bases, and 12 bases lay in between. Per the germline V gene, CDR1 is MNHNS and CDR2 is SASEGT. The CDR3 runs to 16 residues. As DNA, the CDR3 is TGTGCCAGCAGTGAGCTGGCGACGGCCTCCTACAATGAGCAGTTCTTC. It specifies CASSELATASYNEQFF.

This rearrangement joins TRBV9 to TRBJ1-1; TRBD1 is a possible D gene (5 bases). Germline CDR1 and CDR2: SGDLS and YYNGEE. The CDR3 loop spans 15 amino acids. Trimming removed 2 bases at V and 5 bases at J, with 16 bases between. The CDR3 DNA is TGTGCCAGCAGCGTTGGGGACCCGAAATGGACTGAAGCTTTCTTT. Translation: CASSVGDPKWTEAFF.

This chain uses TRBV2 with TRBJ1-5, with D tentatively TRBD1 (6 bases). The germline V gene has CDR1 SNHLY and CDR2 FYNNEI. Trimming took off 10 bases at V and 3 bases at J, with 13 bases between the two ends. The CDR3 consists of 13 residues. CDR3 protein: CATKTGPNQPQHF. The CDR3 DNA reads TGTGCCACCAAGACAGGCCCCAATCAGCCCCAGCATTTT.

This chain uses TRBV7-9 with TRBJ2-3; tentatively, D is TRBD2 (5 bases). CDR1 is SEHNR and CDR2 is FQNEAQ in the germline V gene (reference sequence). Trimming cost V 8 bases and J 2 bases, with 20 bases left between them. CDR3 size: 16 residues. CDR3 in DNA: TGTGCCAGCGGGCCTCCAAGCGGTCTAGTCACAGATACGCAGTATTTT. Amino acids: CASGPPSGLVTDTQYF.